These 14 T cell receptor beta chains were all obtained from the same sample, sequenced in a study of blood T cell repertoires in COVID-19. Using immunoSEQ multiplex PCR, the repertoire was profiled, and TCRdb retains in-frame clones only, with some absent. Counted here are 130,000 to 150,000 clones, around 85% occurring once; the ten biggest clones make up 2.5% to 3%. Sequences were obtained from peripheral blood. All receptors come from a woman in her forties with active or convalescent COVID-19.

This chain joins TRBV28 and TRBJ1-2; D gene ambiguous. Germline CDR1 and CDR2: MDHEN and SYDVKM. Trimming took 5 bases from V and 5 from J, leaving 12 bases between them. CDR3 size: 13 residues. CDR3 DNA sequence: TGTGCCAGCAGTCCTACCTTTACGTATGGCTACACCTTC. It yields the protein CASSPTFTYGYTF.

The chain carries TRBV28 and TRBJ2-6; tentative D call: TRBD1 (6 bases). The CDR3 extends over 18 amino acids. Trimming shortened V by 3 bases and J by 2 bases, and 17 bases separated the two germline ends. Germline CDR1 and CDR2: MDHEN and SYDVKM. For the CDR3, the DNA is TGTGCCAGCAGTTTTCTCCAGGGGTCCATACCTGGGGCCAACGTCCTGACTTTC. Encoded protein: CASSFLQGSIPGANVLTF.

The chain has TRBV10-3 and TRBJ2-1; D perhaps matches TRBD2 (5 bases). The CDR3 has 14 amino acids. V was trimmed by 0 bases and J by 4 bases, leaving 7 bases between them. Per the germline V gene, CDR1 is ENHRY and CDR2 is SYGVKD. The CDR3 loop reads CAISESQRYNEQFF. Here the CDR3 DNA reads TGTGCCATCAGTGAGTCACAGCGGTACAATGAGCAGTTCTTC.

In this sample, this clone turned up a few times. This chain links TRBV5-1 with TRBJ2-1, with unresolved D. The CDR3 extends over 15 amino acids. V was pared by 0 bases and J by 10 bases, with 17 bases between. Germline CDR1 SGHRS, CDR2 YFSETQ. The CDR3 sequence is CASSLEPARFGEQFF. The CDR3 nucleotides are TGCGCCAGCAGCTTGGAGCCAGCCCGGTTCGGGGAGCAGTTCTTC.

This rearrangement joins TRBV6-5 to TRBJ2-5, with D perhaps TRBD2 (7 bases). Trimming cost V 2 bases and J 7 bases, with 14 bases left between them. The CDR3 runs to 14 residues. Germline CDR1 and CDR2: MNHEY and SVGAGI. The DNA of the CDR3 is TGTGCCAGCAGTTACGACGGACAGCGGGGGACCCAGTACTTC. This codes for CASSYDGQRGTQYF.

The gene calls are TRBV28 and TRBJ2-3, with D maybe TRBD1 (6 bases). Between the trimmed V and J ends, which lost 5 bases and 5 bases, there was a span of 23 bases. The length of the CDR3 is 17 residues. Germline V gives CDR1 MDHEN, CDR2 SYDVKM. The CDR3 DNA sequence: TGTGCCAGCAGTAGATATCTCAGGACAGTGCAGGGAGATACGCAGTATTTT. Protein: CASSRYLRTVQGDTQYF.

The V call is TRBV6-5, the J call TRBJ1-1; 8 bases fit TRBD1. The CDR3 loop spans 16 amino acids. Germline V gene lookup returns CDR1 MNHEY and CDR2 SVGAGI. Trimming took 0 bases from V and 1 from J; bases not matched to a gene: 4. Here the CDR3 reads CASSYSGQGSNTEAFF. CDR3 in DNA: TGTGCCAGCAGTTACTCAGGACAGGGATCGAACACTGAAGCTTTCTTT.

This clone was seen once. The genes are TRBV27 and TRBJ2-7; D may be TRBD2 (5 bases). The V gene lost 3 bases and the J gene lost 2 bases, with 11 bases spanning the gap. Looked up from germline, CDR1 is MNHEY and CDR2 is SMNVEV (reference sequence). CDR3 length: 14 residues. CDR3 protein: CASSFGEWAYEQYF. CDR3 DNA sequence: TGTGCCAGCAGTTTCGGGGAATGGGCCTACGAGCAGTACTTC.

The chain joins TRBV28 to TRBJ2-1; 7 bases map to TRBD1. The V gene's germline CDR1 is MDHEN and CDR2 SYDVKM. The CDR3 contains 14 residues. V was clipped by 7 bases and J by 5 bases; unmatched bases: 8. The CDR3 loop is CASTSPGQHNEQFF. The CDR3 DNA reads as TGTGCCAGCACCTCCCCGGGACAGCACAATGAGCAGTTCTTC. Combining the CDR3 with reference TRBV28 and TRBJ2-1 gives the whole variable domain DVKVTQSSRYLVKRTGEKVFLECVQDMDHENMFWYRQDPGLGLRLIYFSYDVKMKEKGDIPEGYSVSREKKERFSLILESASTNQTSMYLCASTSPGQHNEQFFGPGTRLTVL.

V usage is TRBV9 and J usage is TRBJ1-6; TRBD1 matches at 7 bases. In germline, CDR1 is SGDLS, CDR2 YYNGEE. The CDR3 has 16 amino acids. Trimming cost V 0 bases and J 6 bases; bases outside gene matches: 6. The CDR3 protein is CASSVGTTGANSPLHF. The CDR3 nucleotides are TGTGCCAGCAGCGTAGGGACCACAGGGGCTAATTCACCCCTCCACTTT. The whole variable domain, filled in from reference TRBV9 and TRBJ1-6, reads DSGVTQTPKHLITATGQRVTLRCSPRSGDLSVYWYQQSLDQGLQFLIQYYNGEERAKGNILERFSAQQFPDLHSELNLSSLELGDSALYFCASSVGTTGANSPLHFGNGTRLTVT.

CDR3 loop: CASSPGHRGEKLFF. CDR3 sequence (DNA): TGTGCCAGCTCCCCGGGCCACCGGGGGGAAAAACTGTTTTTT. The chain uses TRBV18 and TRBJ1-4; D perhaps matches TRBD1 (5 bases). Germline assignment: CDR1 KGHSH and CDR2 LQKENI. Deletions cut 6 bases from V and 8 bases from J, with 16 bases between. There are 14 residues in the CDR3.

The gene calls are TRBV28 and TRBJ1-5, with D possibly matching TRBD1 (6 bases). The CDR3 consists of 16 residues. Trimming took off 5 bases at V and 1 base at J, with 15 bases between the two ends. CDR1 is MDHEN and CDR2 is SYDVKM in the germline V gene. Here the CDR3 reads CASSTYREGSNQPQHF. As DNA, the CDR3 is TGTGCCAGCAGTACCTACAGGGAGGGGAGCAATCAGCCCCAGCATTTT. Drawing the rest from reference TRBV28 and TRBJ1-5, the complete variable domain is DVKVTQSSRYLVKRTGEKVFLECVQDMDHENMFWYRQDPGLGLRLIYFSYDVKMKEKGDIPEGYSVSREKKERFSLILESASTNQTSMYLCASSTYREGSNQPQHFGDGTRLSIL.

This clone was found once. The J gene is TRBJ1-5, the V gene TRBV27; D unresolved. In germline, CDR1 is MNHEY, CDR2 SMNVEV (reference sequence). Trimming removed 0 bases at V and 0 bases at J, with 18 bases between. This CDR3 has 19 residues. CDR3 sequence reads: CASSLSLEAATYSNQPQHF. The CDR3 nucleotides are TGTGCCAGCAGTTTATCGTTGGAGGCAGCGACTTATAGCAATCAGCCCCAGCATTTT.

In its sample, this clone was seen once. DNA of the CDR3: TGTGCCAGCTCTCTACGACCGGGACAGGACTACGAGCAGTACTTC. It yields the protein CASSLRPGQDYEQYF. V and J are TRBV18 and TRBJ2-7; 8 bases align to TRBD1. Trimming at V came to 6 bases and at J to 3 bases, leaving 10 bases not matched to a gene. This CDR3 has 15 amino acids. The V gene's germline CDR1 is KGHSH and CDR2 LQKENI.